The rows below give T cell receptor beta chains drawn from one sample of a study of cytotoxic CD8 clonotypes in ibrutinib-treated CLL. Profiling relied on immunoSEQ multiplex PCR, and the TCRdb table lists in-frame clones only, not all of them. The repertoire holds around 21,000 clones, with less than 80% as singletons. The source material was PBMCs, sampled before ibrutinib treatment. These receptors came from a human donor with chronic lymphocytic leukemia. Each CDR3 is given without its conserved first and last residue.

cdr3_aa	v_call	j_call
ASKGTGSGNEQF	TRBV2	TRBJ2-1
ASSRPGLPTDTQY	TRBV18	TRBJ2-3
ASKEGLSGYT	TRBV2	TRBJ1-2
ASSLGGSGTAEQY	TRBV7-3	TRBJ2-7
ASSFRTGGGFVDGYT	TRBV19	TRBJ1-2
ASSSGTSGYNEQF	TRBV7-2	TRBJ2-1
VPGGEGNEQF	TRBV6-4	TRBJ2-1
SASVGRPQH	TRBV20-1	TRBJ1-5
ASTTLDTNTGELF	TRBV19	TRBJ2-2
ASSLGQGNTIY	TRBV28	TRBJ1-3
ASRGQGNADTQY	TRBV6-1	TRBJ2-3
ASSSPGTGRYEQY	TRBV5-4	TRBJ2-7
ATTDVLGELGSYGYT	TRBV28	TRBJ1-2
ASSVRDRGTYGYT	TRBV5-1	TRBJ1-2
ASSLGPGTSETDTQY	TRBV5-4	TRBJ2-3